This T cell receptor (beta chain) was retrieved from a study of prognosis after radiotherapy for stage I lung cancer. About the research overall: Non-small cell lung cancer patients were all deemed medically inoperable.

The ends were cut back, 4 bases at V and 3 bases at J, with 14 bases in the middle. This CDR3 region has 14 residues. Germline assignment: CDR1 SQVTM and CDR2 ANQGSEA. This clonotype was observed many times. Multiplex PCR in two rounds served to amplify TCR beta CDR3 from genomic DNA. It was primers specific to each TRBV and TRBJ gene that first-round PCR used. TCRdb independently ran MiXCR on the multiplex PCR reads; one entry per CDR3 protein. Of about 59,000 distinct CDR3 sequences listed, more than 25% are singletons. The rearrangement links TRBV29-1 to TRBJ2-3; a weak D match, TRBD1 (5 bases). The receptor was isolated from a donor of 50 years or more with non-small cell lung cancer. Sequencing used PBMCs, obtained before or after stereotactic body radiation therapy (not recorded which). The CDR3 here is CSVVWPKGTDTQYF. CDR3 DNA sequence: TGCAGCGTTGTGTGGCCGAAGGGGACAGATACGCAGTATTTT.